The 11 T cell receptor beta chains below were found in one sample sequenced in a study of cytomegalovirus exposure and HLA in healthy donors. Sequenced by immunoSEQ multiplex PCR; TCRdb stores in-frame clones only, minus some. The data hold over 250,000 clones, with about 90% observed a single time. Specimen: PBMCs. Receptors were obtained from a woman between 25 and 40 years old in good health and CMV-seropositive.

This CDR3 reads CASRLLGGGPNEKLFF. The CDR3 coding sequence is TGTGCCAGCAGGCTGTTAGGAGGGGGGCCGAATGAAAAACTGTTTTTT. This chain connects TRBV27 to TRBJ1-4; D is possibly TRBD1 (6 bases). The CDR3 is 16 amino acids. Looked up from germline, CDR1 is MNHEY and CDR2 is SMNVEV (reference sequence). V lost 6 bases and J 5 bases, leaving 19 bases between the germline ends.

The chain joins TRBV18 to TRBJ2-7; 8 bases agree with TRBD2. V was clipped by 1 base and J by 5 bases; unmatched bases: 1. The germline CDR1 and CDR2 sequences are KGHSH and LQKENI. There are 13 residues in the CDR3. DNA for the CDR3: TGTGCCAGCTCACCACAAGCGGGAGACGAGCAGTACTTC. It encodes CASSPQAGDEQYF.

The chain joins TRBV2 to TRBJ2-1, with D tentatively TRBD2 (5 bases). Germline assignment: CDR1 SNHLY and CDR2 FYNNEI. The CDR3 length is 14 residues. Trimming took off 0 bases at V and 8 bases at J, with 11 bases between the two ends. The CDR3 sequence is CASSEAWTGDEQFF. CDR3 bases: TGTGCCAGCAGTGAAGCTTGGACTGGCGATGAGCAGTTCTTC.

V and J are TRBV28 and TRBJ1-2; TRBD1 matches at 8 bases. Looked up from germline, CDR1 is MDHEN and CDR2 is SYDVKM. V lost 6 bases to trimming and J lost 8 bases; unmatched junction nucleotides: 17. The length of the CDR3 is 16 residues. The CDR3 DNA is TGTGCCAGCAGCCCTAGGACAGGGAGGCAGTTTTCCGGCTACACCTTC. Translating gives CASSPRTGRQFSGYTF.

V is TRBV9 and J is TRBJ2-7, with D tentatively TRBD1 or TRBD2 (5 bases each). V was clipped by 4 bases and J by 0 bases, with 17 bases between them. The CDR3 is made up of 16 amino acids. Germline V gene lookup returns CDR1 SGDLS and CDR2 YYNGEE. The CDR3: CASSSPRDGTSYEQYF. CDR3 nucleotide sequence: TGTGCCAGCAGCTCTCCCAGGGACGGCACCTCCTACGAGCAGTACTTC. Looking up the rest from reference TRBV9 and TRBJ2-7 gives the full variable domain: DSGVTQTPKHLITATGQRVTLRCSPRSGDLSVYWYQQSLDQGLQFLIQYYNGEERAKGNILERFSAQQFPDLHSELNLSSLELGDSALYFCASSSPRDGTSYEQYFGPGTRLTVT.

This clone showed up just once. The CDR3 coding sequence is TGTGCCAGCAGCCCTCCGAGAGATCAAAATGAGCAGTTCTTC. Residues: CASSPPRDQNEQFF. The chain combines TRBV9 with TRBJ2-1, with D unclear. The CDR3 spans 14 residues. Trimming took off 4 bases at V and 7 bases at J, with 15 bases between the two ends. Germline V gene data show CDR1 as SGDLS and CDR2 as YYNGEE.

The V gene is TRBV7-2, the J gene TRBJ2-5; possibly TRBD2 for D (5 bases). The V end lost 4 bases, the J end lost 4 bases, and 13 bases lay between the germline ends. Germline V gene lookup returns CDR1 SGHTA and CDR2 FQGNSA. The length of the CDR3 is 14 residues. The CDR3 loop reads CASSYVAGSETQYF. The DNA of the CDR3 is TGTGCCAGCAGCTACGTCGCGGGTTCAGAGACCCAGTACTTC.

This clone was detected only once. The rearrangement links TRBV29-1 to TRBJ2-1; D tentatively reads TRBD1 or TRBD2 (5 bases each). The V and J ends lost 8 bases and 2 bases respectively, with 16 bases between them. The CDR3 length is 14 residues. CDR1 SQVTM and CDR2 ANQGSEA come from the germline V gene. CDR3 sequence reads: CSCGTGQTYNEQFF. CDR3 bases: TGCAGCTGCGGAACGGGGCAAACCTACAATGAGCAGTTCTTC.

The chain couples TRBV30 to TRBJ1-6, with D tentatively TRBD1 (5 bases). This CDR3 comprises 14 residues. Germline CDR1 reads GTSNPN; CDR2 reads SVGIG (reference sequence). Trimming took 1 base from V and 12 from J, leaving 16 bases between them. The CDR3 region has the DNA TGTGCCTGGAGTGAGGTGTACCAAACAGGACCCCTCCACTTT. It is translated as CAWSEVYQTGPLHF.

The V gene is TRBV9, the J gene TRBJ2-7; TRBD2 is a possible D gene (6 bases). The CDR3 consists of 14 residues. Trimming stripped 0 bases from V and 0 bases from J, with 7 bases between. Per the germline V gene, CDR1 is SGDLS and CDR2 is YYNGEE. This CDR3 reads CASSVGLGSYEQYF. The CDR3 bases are TGTGCCAGCAGCGTAGGACTAGGCTCCTACGAGCAGTACTTC. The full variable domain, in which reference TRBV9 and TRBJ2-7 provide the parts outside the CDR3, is DSGVTQTPKHLITATGQRVTLRCSPRSGDLSVYWYQQSLDQGLQFLIQYYNGEERAKGNILERFSAQQFPDLHSELNLSSLELGDSALYFCASSVGLGSYEQYFGPGTRLTVT.

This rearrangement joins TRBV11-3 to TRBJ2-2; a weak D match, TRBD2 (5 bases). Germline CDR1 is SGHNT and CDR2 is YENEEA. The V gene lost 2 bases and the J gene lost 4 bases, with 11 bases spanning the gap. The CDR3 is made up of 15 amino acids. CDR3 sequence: CASSLSAGLTGELFF. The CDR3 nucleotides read TGTGCCAGCAGCTTAAGTGCGGGTCTCACCGGGGAGCTGTTTTTT.